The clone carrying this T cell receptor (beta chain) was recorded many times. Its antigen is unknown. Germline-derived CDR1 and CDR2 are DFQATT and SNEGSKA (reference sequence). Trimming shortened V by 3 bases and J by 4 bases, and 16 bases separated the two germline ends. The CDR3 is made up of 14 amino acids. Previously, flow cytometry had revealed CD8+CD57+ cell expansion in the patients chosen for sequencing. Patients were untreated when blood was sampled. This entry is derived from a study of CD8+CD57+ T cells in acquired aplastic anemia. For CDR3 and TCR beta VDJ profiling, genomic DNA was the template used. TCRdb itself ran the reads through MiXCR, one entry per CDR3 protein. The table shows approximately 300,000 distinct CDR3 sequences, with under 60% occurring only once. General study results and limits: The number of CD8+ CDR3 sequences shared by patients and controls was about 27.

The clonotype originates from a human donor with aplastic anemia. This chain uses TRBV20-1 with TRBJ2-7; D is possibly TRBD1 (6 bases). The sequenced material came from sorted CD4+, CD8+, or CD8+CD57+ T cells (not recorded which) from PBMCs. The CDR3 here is CSASPQDRPYEQYF. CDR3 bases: TGCAGTGCTAGTCCCCAGGACAGACCGTACGAGCAGTACTTC.